This paragraph covers one TCR beta chain sequence. The data stem from a study of graft-versus-host responses after intestinal transplantation. CDR3 length equals 15 residues. CDR1 is SGHRS and CDR2 is YFSETQ in the germline V gene. V was cut by 0 bases and J by 5 bases, with 14 bases left in between. The method was immunoSEQ multiplex PCR; TCRdb's version includes in-frame clones alone and lacks a portion of them. The table shows more than 20,000 clones, with approximately 92% occurring only once. The genes are TRBV5-1 and TRBJ1-1; D is possibly TRBD1 (5 bases). The source of this sequence is a human patient who received an intestinal transplant, so some T cells may come from the graft donor. Source: PBMCs, taken 262 days after intestinal transplant. CDR3 residues: CASSLDGGGWTEAFF. The DNA of the CDR3 is TGCGCCAGCAGCTTGGATGGGGGTGGGTGGACTGAAGCTTTCTTT.